Listed below are T cell receptor beta chains from one sample, sequenced in a study of blood T cell repertoires in COVID-19. TCRdb's copy holds only in-frame clones and misses some; the assay was immunoSEQ multiplex PCR. The sample lists roughly 310,000 clones, approximately 88% seen once, with about 3.9% in the top ten. What was sequenced was peripheral blood. These receptors were taken from a woman aged 50 to 65 with active or convalescent COVID-19. The CDR3 runs from the conserved cysteine through the conserved F or W. A D gene is named only where the DNA matches it firmly. The size field is filled for only some rows; it gives once, few, many or a size class.

>TRBV19|TRBJ1-4|.|.
TGTGCCAGTAGTGCCCTGGACACTGCCCCCCTCGGAAAACTGTTTTTT
CASSALDTAPLGKLFF
>TRBV3-1/TRBV3-2|TRBJ1-5|.|.
TGTGCCAGCAGCCAAGATCTGGGGGCGAATCAGCCCCAGCATTTT
CASSQDLGANQPQHF
>TRBV3-1/TRBV3-2|TRBJ2-2|.|.
TGTGCCAGCGGTCCCGGACACTCCGGGGAGCTGTTTTTT
CASGPGHSGELFF
>TRBV19|TRBJ2-3|.|.
TGTGCCAGTAGTATAGACCGGGGGTCGGGGGAGGATGGAGATACGCAGTATTTT
CASSIDRGSGEDGDTQYF
>TRBV7-3|TRBJ2-1|.|.
TGTGCCAGCAGCTTAACTGAGGCAGGGACCTACAATGAGCAGTTCTTC
CASSLTEAGTYNEQFF
>TRBV27|TRBJ1-2|TRBD1|.
TGTGCCAGCGGAAGGGGGCCTTTCTATGGCTACACCTTC
CASGRGPFYGYTF
>TRBV23-1|TRBJ2-2|.|.
TGCGCCAGCAGTCGGGTACCCCGGGACACGAAGATCTCCGGGGAGCTGTTTTTT
CASSRVPRDTKISGELFF
>TRBV7-2|TRBJ2-6|.|.
TGTGCCAGCAGCCCAGGGCCTGGGGCCAACGTCCTGACTTTC
CASSPGPGANVLTF
>TRBV4-2|TRBJ2-7|.|.
TGTGCCAGCAGCCAAGACCACGCGGGGGAGCAGTACTTC
CASSQDHAGEQYF
>TRBV18|TRBJ2-6|.|.
TGTGCCAGCTCACCACCGCTGCGACAGGCCCCCACGACTTTC
CASSPPLRQAPTTF
>TRBV18|TRBJ2-7|.|.
TGTGCCAGCTCACCGAGGCAGGGAGGCGGTGAGCAGTACTTC
CASSPRQGGGEQYF
>TRBV5-1|TRBJ2-2|TRBD2|.
TGCGCCAGCAGCTCCCTAGCGGGAGTCGGGGAGCTGTTTTTT
CASSSLAGVGELFF
>TRBV14|TRBJ1-2|.|.
TGTGCCAGCAGCCAAGTGGGCTACCTTGGCTACACCTTC
CASSQVGYLGYTF
>TRBV11-3|TRBJ1-1|.|.
TGTGCCAGCAGCTTAGAACAAAAAACTGAAGCTTTCTTT
CASSLEQKTEAFF
>TRBV29-1|TRBJ2-3|.|.
TGCAGCGTTGAGGGGGCCACCATCCGGGGTCAGTATTTT
CSVEGATIRGQYF
>TRBV7-2|TRBJ1-1|.|.
TGTGCCAGCAGCCTCCTGGTATGGGGCCGGTTGAACACTGAAGCTTTCTTT
CASSLLVWGRLNTEAFF
>TRBV29-1|TRBJ2-5|TRBD2|.
TGCAGCGTTGAAGGCCGACTAGCGGGGACCCAGTACTTC
CSVEGRLAGTQYF
>TRBV5-1|TRBJ2-1|TRBD1|.
TGCGCCAGCAGATCAGGACAGGGGTACAATGAGCAGTTCTTC
CASRSGQGYNEQFF
>TRBV7-8|TRBJ2-1|.|once
TGTGCCAGCAGCTTAGTTCCCGGAGCCTACAATGAGCAGTTCTTC
CASSLVPGAYNEQFF
>TRBV2|TRBJ2-1|.|.
TGTGCCAGCAGTGAGGAACTAGCAGTGGGCAATGAGCAGTTCTTC
CASSEELAVGNEQFF
>TRBV5-8|TRBJ1-5|.|.
TGTGCCAGCAGCCGCGGACGGGTCGGGGGATTCAATCAGCCCCAGCATTTT
CASSRGRVGGFNQPQHF
>TRBV29-1|TRBJ1-2|TRBD1|.
TGCAGCGGGCAGGGGGCAGGCGGCTACACCTTC
CSGQGAGGYTF
>TRBV30|TRBJ1-2|.|.
TGTGCCTGGAGGAAGGAGGGGCTGTACTATGGCTACACCTTC
CAWRKEGLYYGYTF
>TRBV13|TRBJ2-1|TRBD2|.
TGTGCCAGTACCATACTAGCGGGGGAGCTGGGCAATGAGCAGTTCTTC
CASTILAGELGNEQFF
>TRBV6-5|TRBJ2-7|TRBD1|.
TGTGCCAGCAGTTTACAGGGGGCCTACGAGCAGTACTTC
CASSLQGAYEQYF
>TRBV4-3|TRBJ2-2|TRBD1|few
TGCGCCAGCAGCCAAAGTCAGGGGGCAGGCGGGGAGCTGTTTTTT
CASSQSQGAGGELFF
>TRBV15|TRBJ1-1|.|.
TGTGCCACCAGCAGAGTAGGTGCGGGAATTGAAGCTTTCTTT
CATSRVGAGIEAFF
>TRBV28|TRBJ1-2|.|.
TGTGCCAGCGGGACAACAATCCACTTC
CASGTTIHF
>TRBV5-6|TRBJ1-2|.|few
TGTGCCAGCAGCTCGGGAGCGGGGGTTGGCTACACCTTC
CASSSGAGVGYTF
>TRBV24-1|TRBJ2-2|.|.
TGTGCCACCAGTGGAGGGTACGCCGGGGAGCTGTTTTTT
CATSGGYAGELFF
>TRBV4-1|TRBJ2-3|.|.
TGCGCCAGCAGCCAAGCACTAGCAAATCAAGGTACGCAGTATTTT
CASSQALANQGTQYF